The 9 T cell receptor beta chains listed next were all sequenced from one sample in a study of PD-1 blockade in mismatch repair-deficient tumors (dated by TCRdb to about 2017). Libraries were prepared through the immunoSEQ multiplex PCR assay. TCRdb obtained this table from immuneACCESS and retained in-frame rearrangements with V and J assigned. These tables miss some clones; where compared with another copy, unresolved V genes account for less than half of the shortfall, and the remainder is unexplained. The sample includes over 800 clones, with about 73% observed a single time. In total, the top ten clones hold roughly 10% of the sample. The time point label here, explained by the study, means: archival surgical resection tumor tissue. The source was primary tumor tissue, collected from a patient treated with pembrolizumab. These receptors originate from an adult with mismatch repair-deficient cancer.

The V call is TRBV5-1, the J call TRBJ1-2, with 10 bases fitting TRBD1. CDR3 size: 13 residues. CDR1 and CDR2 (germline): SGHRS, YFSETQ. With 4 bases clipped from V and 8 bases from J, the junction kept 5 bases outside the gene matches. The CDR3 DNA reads TGCGCCAGCAGCGCGGGACAGGGGAGCGGCTACACCTTC. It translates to CASSAGQGSGYTF.

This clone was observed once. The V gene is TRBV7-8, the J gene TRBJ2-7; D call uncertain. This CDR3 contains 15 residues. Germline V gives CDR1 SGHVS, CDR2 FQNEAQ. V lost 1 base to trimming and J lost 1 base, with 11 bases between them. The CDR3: CASSLGPERSYEQYF. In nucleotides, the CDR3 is TGTGCCAGCAGCTTAGGTCCAGAGAGGTCCTACGAGCAGTACTTC. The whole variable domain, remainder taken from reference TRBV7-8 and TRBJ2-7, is GAGVSQSPRYKVAKRGQDVALRCDPISGHVSLFWYQQALGQGPEFLTYFQNEAQLDKSGLPSDRFFAERPEGSVSTLKIQRTQQEDSAVYLCASSLGPERSYEQYFGPGTRLTVT.

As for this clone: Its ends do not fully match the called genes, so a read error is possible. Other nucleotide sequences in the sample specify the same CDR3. The CDR3, as DNA: TGTGCCAGCAGCTTGGATTTAGGGCCGGGAGGCTACACCTTC. It is translated as CASSLDLGPGGYTF. This chain connects TRBV5-1 to TRBJ1-2; D ambiguous. CDR1 is SGHRS and CDR2 is YFSETQ in the germline V gene. The CDR3 is made up of 14 amino acids.

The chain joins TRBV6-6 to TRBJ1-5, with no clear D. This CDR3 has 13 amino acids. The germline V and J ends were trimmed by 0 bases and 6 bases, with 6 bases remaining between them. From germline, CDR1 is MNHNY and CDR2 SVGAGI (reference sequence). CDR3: CASSYSVGQPQHF. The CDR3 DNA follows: TGTGCCAGCAGTTACTCGGTGGGTCAGCCCCAGCATTTT.

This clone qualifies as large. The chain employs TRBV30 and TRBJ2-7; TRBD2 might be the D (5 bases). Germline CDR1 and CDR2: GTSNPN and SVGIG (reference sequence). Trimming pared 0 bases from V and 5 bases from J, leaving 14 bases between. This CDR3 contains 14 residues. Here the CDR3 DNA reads TGTGCCTGGAGTGTACTAGGTCGGGCCGACGAGCAGTACTTC. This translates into CAWSVLGRADEQYF.

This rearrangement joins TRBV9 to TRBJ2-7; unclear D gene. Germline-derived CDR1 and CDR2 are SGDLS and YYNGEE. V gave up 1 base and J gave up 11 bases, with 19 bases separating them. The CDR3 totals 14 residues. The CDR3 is CASSVSNSGRAKYF. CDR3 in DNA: TGTGCCAGCAGCGTATCCAACTCGGGTAGGGCAAAGTACTTC.

The CDR3 region has the DNA TGTGCCAGCAGCTTAACGGCGGGAGAAACAGATACGCAGTATTTT. Its translation: CASSLTAGETDTQYF. The chain is built from TRBV7-3 and TRBJ2-3; 7 positions match TRBD2. Germline trimming cut 0 bases from V and 3 bases from J; bases unmatched to any gene: 3. The germline V gene has CDR1 SGHTA and CDR2 FQGTGA. The length of the CDR3 is 15 residues.

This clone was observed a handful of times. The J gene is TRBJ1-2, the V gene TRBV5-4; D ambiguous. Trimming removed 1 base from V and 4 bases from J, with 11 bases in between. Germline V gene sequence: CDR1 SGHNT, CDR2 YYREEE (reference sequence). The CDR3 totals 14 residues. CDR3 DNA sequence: TGTGCCAGCAGCTTGTCCGGGGTGGGCTATGGCTACACCTTC. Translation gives CASSLSGVGYGYTF.

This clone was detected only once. The CDR3 bases are TGTGCCAGCAGCTCCCCCCAAACTAGCGGGGATCTCTACGAGCAGTACTTC. It codes for CASSSPQTSGDLYEQYF. V and J are TRBV7-9 and TRBJ2-7, with TRBD2 identical over 10 bases. Germline CDR1 is SEHNR and CDR2 is FQNEAQ (reference sequence). V trimming: 4 bases; J trimming: 3 bases; junction bases outside the gene matches: 12. The CDR3 loop spans 17 amino acids.